This passage covers 3 T cell receptor beta chains from one sample sequenced in a study of T cells in localized non-small cell lung cancer. This table comes from immunoSEQ multiplex PCR, and its TCRdb copy is limited to in-frame clones, with some not included. Among around 50,000 clones, over 75% were seen once, and the ten largest hold approximately 20%. Sequenced material: peripheral blood, taken before any cancer treatment. The source is a female donor older than 55 with stage II squamous cell lung carcinoma.

The J gene is TRBJ1-1, the V gene TRBV5-4; 9 bases are shared with TRBD1. The CDR3 is 14 amino acids. V trimming: 5 bases; J trimming: 2 bases; junction bases outside the gene matches: 4. Germline lookup yields CDR1 SGHNT and CDR2 YYREEE (reference sequence). CDR3 DNA: TGTGCCAGCAGGGACAGGGGCCTTAACACTGAAGCTTTCTTT. This gives the protein CASRDRGLNTEAFF.

This clone was observed a single time. V is TRBV18 and J is TRBJ1-3, with D unclear. The CDR3 spans 16 residues. Germline-derived CDR1 and CDR2 are KGHSH and LQKENI. Trimming stripped 6 bases from V and 0 bases from J, with 15 bases between. The CDR3 loop reads CASSFKAASSGNTIYF. For the CDR3, the DNA is TGTGCCAGCTCCTTTAAGGCCGCTAGCTCTGGAAACACCATATATTTT.

This clone was seen more than once but under ten times. The V gene is TRBV2, the J gene TRBJ1-5; D is unclear. Trimming removed 1 base at V and 1 base at J, with 5 bases between. The CDR3 spans 14 residues. Germline values: CDR1 SNHLY, CDR2 FYNNEI. The CDR3 DNA follows: TGTGCCAGCAGTGAAGAAGGGAGCAATCAGCCCCAGCATTTT. Translating gives CASSEEGSNQPQHF.